Sequencing of this TCR beta chain was carried out in a study of patients and donors after allogeneic stem cell transplantation. The CDR3 consists of 12 residues. Deletions cut 11 bases from V and 6 bases from J, with 14 bases between. TCRdb re-called the RT-PCR reads with MiXCR, one entry per CDR3 protein. Of fewer than 180,000 distinct CDR3 sequences in the sample, about two fifths were seen once. J is TRBJ2-1 and V is TRBV12-3 or TRBV12-4; D may correspond to TRBD1 or TRBD2 (5 bases each). The TCR sequence derives from a human donor who was either an allogeneic HSCT recipient or a stem cell or donor lymphocyte infusion donor (not recorded which). It is not recorded whose cells these are; they may come from a transplant donor. Sequencing input: blood, either unsorted or a sorted T cell fraction (not recorded which). The CDR3 here is CAGGRGPNEQFF. The CDR3 nucleotides read TGTGCCGGGGGACGGGGTCCCAATGAGCAGTTCTTC.